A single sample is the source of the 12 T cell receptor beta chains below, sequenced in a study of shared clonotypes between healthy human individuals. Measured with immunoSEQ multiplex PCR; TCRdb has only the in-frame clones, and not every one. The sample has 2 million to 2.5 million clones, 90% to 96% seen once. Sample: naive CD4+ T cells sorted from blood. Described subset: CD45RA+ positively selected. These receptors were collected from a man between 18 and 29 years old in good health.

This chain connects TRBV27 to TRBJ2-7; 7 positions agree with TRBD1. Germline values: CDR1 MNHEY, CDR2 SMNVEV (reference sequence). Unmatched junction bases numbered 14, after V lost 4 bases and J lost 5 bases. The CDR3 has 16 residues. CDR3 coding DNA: TGTGCCAGCAGTTCAGCGACAGGGTCACCTGTAAACGAGCAGTACTTC. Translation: CASSSATGSPVNEQYF.

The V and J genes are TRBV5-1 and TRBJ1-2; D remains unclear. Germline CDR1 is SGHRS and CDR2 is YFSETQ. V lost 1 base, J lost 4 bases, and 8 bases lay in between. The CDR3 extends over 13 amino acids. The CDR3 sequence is CASSLKESYGYTF. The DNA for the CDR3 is TGCGCCAGCAGCTTGAAAGAAAGCTATGGCTACACCTTC.

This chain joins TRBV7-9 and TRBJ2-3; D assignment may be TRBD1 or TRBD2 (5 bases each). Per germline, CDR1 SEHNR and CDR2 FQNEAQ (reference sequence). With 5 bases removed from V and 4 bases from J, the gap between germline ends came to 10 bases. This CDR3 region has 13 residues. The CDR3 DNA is TGTGCCAGCAGCCGGGGCGATGCAGATACGCAGTATTTT. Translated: CASSRGDADTQYF.

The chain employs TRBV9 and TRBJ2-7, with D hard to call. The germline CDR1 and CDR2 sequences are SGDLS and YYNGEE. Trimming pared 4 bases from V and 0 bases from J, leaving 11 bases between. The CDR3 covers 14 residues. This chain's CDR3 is CASSPDMSSYEQYF. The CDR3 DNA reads TGTGCCAGCAGCCCCGACATGAGCTCCTACGAGCAGTACTTC. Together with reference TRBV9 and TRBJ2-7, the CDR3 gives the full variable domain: DSGVTQTPKHLITATGQRVTLRCSPRSGDLSVYWYQQSLDQGLQFLIQYYNGEERAKGNILERFSAQQFPDLHSELNLSSLELGDSALYFCASSPDMSSYEQYFGPGTRLTVT.

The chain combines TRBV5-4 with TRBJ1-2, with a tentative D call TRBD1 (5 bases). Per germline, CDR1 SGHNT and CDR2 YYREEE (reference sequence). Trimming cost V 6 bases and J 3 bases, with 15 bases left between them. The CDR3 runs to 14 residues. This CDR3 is CASTQGLEDYGYTF. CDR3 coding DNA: TGTGCCAGCACCCAGGGACTTGAGGACTATGGCTACACCTTC.

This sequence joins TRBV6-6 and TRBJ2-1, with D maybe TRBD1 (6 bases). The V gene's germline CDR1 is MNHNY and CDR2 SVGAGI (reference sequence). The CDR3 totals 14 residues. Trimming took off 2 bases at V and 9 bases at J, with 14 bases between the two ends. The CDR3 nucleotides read TGTGCCAGCAGTTACGTGGCAGGGGTAGGTGAGCAGTTCTTC. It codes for CASSYVAGVGEQFF.

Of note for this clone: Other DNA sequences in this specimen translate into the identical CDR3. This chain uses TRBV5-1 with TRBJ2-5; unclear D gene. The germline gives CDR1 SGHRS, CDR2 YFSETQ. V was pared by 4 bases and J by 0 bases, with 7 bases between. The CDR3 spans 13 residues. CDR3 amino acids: CASSPDNQETQYF. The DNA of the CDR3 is TGCGCCAGCAGCCCGGATAACCAAGAGACCCAGTACTTC. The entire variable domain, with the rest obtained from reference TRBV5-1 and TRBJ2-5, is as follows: KAGVTQTPRYLIKTRGQQVTLSCSPISGHRSVSWYQQTPGQGLQFLFEYFSETQRNKGNFPGRFSGRQFSNSRSEMNVSTLELGDSALYLCASSPDNQETQYFGPGTRLLVL.

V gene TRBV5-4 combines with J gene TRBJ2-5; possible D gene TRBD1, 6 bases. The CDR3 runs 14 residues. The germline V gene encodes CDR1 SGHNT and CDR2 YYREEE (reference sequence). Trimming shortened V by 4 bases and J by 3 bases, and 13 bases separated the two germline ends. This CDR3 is CASSPQGWKETQYF. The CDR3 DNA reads TGTGCCAGCAGCCCACAGGGATGGAAAGAGACCCAGTACTTC.

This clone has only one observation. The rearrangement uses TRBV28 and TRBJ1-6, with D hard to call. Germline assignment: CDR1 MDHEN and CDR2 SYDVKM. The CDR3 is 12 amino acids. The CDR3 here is CALSSGISPLHF. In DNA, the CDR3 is TGTGCTCTCTCCTCAGGAATTTCGCCCCTCCACTTT.

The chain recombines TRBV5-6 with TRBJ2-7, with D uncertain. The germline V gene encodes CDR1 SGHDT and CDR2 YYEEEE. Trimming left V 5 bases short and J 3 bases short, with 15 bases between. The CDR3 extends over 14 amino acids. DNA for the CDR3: TGTGCCAGCAGTCATCGGACCCCAGACTACGAGCAGTACTTC. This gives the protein CASSHRTPDYEQYF.

The CDR3 nucleotides read TGCGCCAGCAGCCATGCCGGGACAGAGAACACTGAAGCTTTCTTT. It codes for CASSHAGTENTEAFF. The gene calls are TRBV4-3 and TRBJ1-1, with 7 bases matching TRBD1. The CDR3 is made up of 15 amino acids. The V and J ends lost 3 bases and 1 base, in that order; junction bases with no gene match: 5. Germline V gene lookup returns CDR1 LGHNA and CDR2 YSLEER.

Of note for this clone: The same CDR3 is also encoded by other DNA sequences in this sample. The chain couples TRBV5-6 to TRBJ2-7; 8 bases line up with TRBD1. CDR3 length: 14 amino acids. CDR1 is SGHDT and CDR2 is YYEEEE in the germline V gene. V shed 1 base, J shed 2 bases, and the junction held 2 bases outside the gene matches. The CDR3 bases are TGTGCCAGCAGCTTGACAGGGGGGACCTACGAGCAGTACTTC. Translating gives CASSLTGGTYEQYF.